Shown below are 28 T cell receptor beta chains from a single sample sequenced in a study of human T cells and chemical hapten exposure. One entry per CDR3 protein results from TCRdb running MiXCR on the RACE reads. The data hold about 130,000 distinct CDR3 sequences, with more than 7.5% observed a single time. Indicated time point: healthy volunteer bleed at 2 weeks. The total RNA was obtained from whole blood that was not fractionated. Source material: whole blood. These receptors originate from a male donor in good health. Some clones in this sample may be carry-over from other donors' samples.

There are many counts of this clonotype. The chain has TRBV10-3 and TRBJ2-7; D not resolved. With 2 bases removed from V and 1 base from J, the gap between germline ends came to 21 bases. The CDR3 has 18 residues. CDR1 is ENHRY, CDR2 SYGVKD, per germline. CDR3: CAISEADKGLRVSYEQYF. The DNA of the CDR3 is TGTGCCATCAGTGAGGCAGATAAAGGCCTTAGGGTATCCTACGAGCAGTACTTC.

This clonotype was detected many times. V gene TRBV4-2 combines with J gene TRBJ2-7; the match to TRBD1 covers 8 bases. The germline gives CDR1 LGHNA, CDR2 YNFKEQ. The J segment lost 5 bases and the V segment lost 0 bases, leaving 9 bases of the junction unmatched. The CDR3 is made up of 16 amino acids. CDR3 in DNA: TGTGCCAGCAGCCAAGATCAAGGACAGGGTGTCCACGAGCAGTACTTC. This codes for CASSQDQGQGVHEQYF.

This clonotype was observed at least ten times. The junction departs from germline at one end; a sequencing error may be responsible. This chain links TRBV18 with TRBJ1-5; D gene ambiguous. The germline V gene has CDR1 KGHSH and CDR2 LQKENI. The length of the CDR3 is 12 residues. DNA of the CDR3: TGTGCCAGCTCACCCCCGAATGGGTTGATGAATTTT. It codes for CASSPPNGLMNF.

V and J are TRBV7-2 and TRBJ1-1; D call uncertain. Germline values: CDR1 SGHTA, CDR2 FQGNSA. The V and J ends lost 2 bases and 2 bases respectively, with 12 bases between them. The CDR3 sequence is 15 residues long. For the CDR3, the DNA is TGTGCCAGCAGCTTATTGACCGGGTCTAACACTGAAGCTTTCTTT. It specifies CASSLLTGSNTEAFF.

There are a few counts of this clonotype. The rearrangement uses TRBV6-2 or TRBV6-3 and TRBJ1-5; TRBD1 agrees at 9 bases. Per the germline V gene, CDR1 is MNHEY and CDR2 is SVGEGT. CDR3 length equals 15 residues. Trimming took 6 bases from V and 5 from J; bases not matched to a gene: 8. The CDR3 coding sequence is TGTGCCAGCAGCGGTCCGGGACAGGGACATCAGCCCCAGCATTTT. Protein sequence: CASSGPGQGHQPQHF.

The rearrangement joins TRBV2 to TRBJ1-2, with 9 bases identical to TRBD1. V dropped 1 base and J dropped 3; count of bases not matched to a gene: 6. Germline V gene sequence: CDR1 SNHLY, CDR2 FYNNEI. The CDR3 is 16 amino acids. In DNA form, the CDR3 reads TGTGCCAGCAGTGAAGGCGGGACAGGGCACTACTATGGCTACACCTTC. This translates into CASSEGGTGHYYGYTF. The whole variable domain, remainder taken from reference TRBV2 and TRBJ1-2, is EPEVTQTPSHQVTQMGQEVILRCVPISNHLYFYWYRQILGQKVEFLVSFYNNEISEKSEIFDDQFSVERPDGSNFTLKIRSTKLEDSAMYFCASSEGGTGHYYGYTFGSGTRLTVV.

The table lists this clonotype with a few counts. V gene TRBV5-6 combines with J gene TRBJ1-5; D may be TRBD1 (5 bases). The CDR3 spans 18 residues. Trimming removed 0 bases from V and 5 bases from J, with 21 bases in between. Germline CDR1 is SGHDT and CDR2 is YYEEEE. CDR3 bases: TGTGCCAGCAGCTTGGCTAGGGACGGTTGGGCAGAGTATCAGCCCCAGCATTTT. Residues: CASSLARDGWAEYQPQHF.

This clonotype was recorded only once. J is TRBJ1-1 and V is TRBV5-1; no clear D gene. The CDR3 contains 14 residues. Trimming shortened V by 2 bases and J by 0 bases, and 8 bases separated the two germline ends. Germline V gene data show CDR1 as SGHRS and CDR2 as YFSETQ. The CDR3 DNA sequence: TGCGCCAGCAGCTTTGAAGGAATGAACACTGAAGCTTTCTTT. Translating it yields CASSFEGMNTEAFF.

This clonotype was observed at least ten times. This chain uses TRBV5-1 with TRBJ2-7; 12 bases are a match to TRBD1. With 0 bases clipped from V and 6 bases from J, the junction kept 4 bases outside the gene matches. The germline V gene encodes CDR1 SGHRS and CDR2 YFSETQ. CDR3 length: 15 residues. CDR3 loop: CASSLVGQGAGEQYF. DNA of the CDR3: TGCGCCAGCAGCTTGGTGGGACAGGGGGCCGGCGAGCAGTACTTC.

The CDR3 region is CAIKDYLSYEQFF. CDR3 nucleotides: TGTGCCATCAAGGACTACCTTTCCTATGAGCAGTTCTTC. V is TRBV10-3 and J is TRBJ2-1; tentatively, D is TRBD2 (6 bases). The CDR3 is 13 amino acids. Germline CDR1 is ENHRY and CDR2 is SYGVKD. Deletions cut 7 bases from V and 8 bases from J, with 15 bases between.

The table lists this clonotype with a few counts. CDR3 sequence (DNA): TGCGCCAGCAGCCAATCGATACTAGCGGGGGCGACAGATACGCAGTATTTT. As protein: CASSQSILAGATDTQYF. The J gene is TRBJ2-3, the V gene TRBV5-1; 11 bases match TRBD2. In germline, CDR1 is SGHRS, CDR2 YFSETQ. The CDR3 sequence is 17 residues long. Trimming took 4 bases from V and 3 from J; bases not matched to a gene: 10.

The chain combines TRBV7-2 with TRBJ2-7, with 9 bases fitting TRBD1. The J segment lost 4 bases and the V segment lost 5 bases, leaving 9 bases of the junction unmatched. The CDR3 covers 15 residues. Germline loops: CDR1 SGHTA, CDR2 FQGNSA. The CDR3 DNA is TGTGCCAGCAGCCCCGAGAACAGGGGGCTATACGAGCAGTACTTC. Protein sequence: CASSPENRGLYEQYF.

The chain has TRBV5-1 and TRBJ1-1; D may be TRBD1 (6 bases). V dropped 2 bases and J dropped 3 bases, with 11 bases sitting between them. CDR3 length: 14 amino acids. Germline V gives CDR1 SGHRS, CDR2 YFSETQ. In DNA, the CDR3 is TGCGCCAGCAGCTTTCAGGGGCGGGACACTGAAGCTTTCTTT. It encodes CASSFQGRDTEAFF.

The chain has TRBV6-6 and TRBJ1-6; D may be TRBD1 (6 bases). V was pared by 10 bases and J by 4 bases, with 14 bases between. The CDR3 loop spans 14 amino acids. Looked up from germline, CDR1 is MNHNY and CDR2 is SVGAGI (reference sequence). The CDR3 sequence is CAIRGRGYNSPLHF. CDR3 nucleotide sequence: TGTGCCATCCGCGGGAGGGGGTATAATTCACCCCTCCACTTT.

This clonotype occurred many times. J is TRBJ2-3 and V is TRBV7-6; 12 nucleotides match TRBD2. Germline loops: CDR1 SGHVS, CDR2 FNYEAQ. V trimming: 3 bases; J trimming: 0 bases; junction bases outside the gene matches: 4. This CDR3 contains 17 residues. The CDR3 nucleotides are TGTGCCAGCAGCTTGGGGGGGACTAGCGGGAGCACAGATACGCAGTATTTT. Translation: CASSLGGTSGSTDTQYF.

The sample holds many counts of this clonotype. This rearrangement joins TRBV7-2 to TRBJ2-3; weak D call: TRBD2 (6 bases). CDR1 is SGHTA and CDR2 is FQGNSA in the germline V gene. The CDR3 is 15 residues long. Trimming removed 5 bases at V and 2 bases at J, with 14 bases between. Here the CDR3 DNA reads TGTGCCAGCAGCCTAAGGGACTTTTCCACAGATACGCAGTATTTT. Translation: CASSLRDFSTDTQYF.

This chain links TRBV6-2 or TRBV6-3 with TRBJ2-3, with no clear D. Trimming took off 2 bases at V and 6 bases at J, with 6 bases between the two ends. The CDR3 is 12 residues long. CDR1 is MNHEY, CDR2 SVGEGT, per germline. The CDR3 DNA reads as TGTGCCAGCAGTTACAGATCGGATACGCAGTATTTT. Residues: CASSYRSDTQYF.

This sequence joins TRBV7-9 and TRBJ2-1, with TRBD2 matching 8 bases. The CDR3 runs to 19 residues. V lost 2 bases and J lost 0; bases outside the gene matches: 12. Germline V gene sequence: CDR1 SEHNR, CDR2 FQNEAQ (reference sequence). CDR3 in amino acids: CASSLRDRLAGSSYNEQFF. The CDR3 DNA reads as TGTGCCAGCAGCTTAAGGGACCGGCTAGCGGGTAGCTCCTACAATGAGCAGTTCTTC.

There are a few counts of this clonotype. DNA for the CDR3: TGTGCCAGCAGTGGGGGACTAGCGGCTATGCAAGAGACCCAGTACTTC. It translates to CASSGGLAAMQETQYF. This sequence joins TRBV12-3 or TRBV12-4 and TRBJ2-5; 11 nucleotides agree with TRBD2. V was clipped by 5 bases and J by 2 bases; unmatched bases: 7. This CDR3 comprises 16 residues.

This clonotype turned up a few times. The chain uses TRBV21-1 and TRBJ2-3; the table gives TRBD1 as D, unverified against the DNA. TRBV21-1 is reported as a pseudogene. The CDR3 extends over 15 amino acids. The CDR3 nucleotides are TGTGCCAGCAGCATTCCGGGTCTCGAGGCAGATACGCAGTATTTT. This gives the protein CASSIPGLEADTQYF.

This clonotype occurred a few times. V is TRBV4-2 and J is TRBJ1-2; 7 nucleotides align to TRBD1. The CDR3 length is 14 residues. Germline V gives CDR1 LGHNA, CDR2 YNFKEQ. Germline trimming cut 1 base from V and 4 bases from J; bases unmatched to any gene: 3. The CDR3 nucleotides read TGTGCCAGCAGCCAAGCACAGGGGACCTATGGCTACACCTTC. Protein sequence: CASSQAQGTYGYTF.

This clonotype was picked up a small number of times. The chain has TRBV12-3 or TRBV12-4 and TRBJ2-1, with a tentative D call TRBD2 (5 bases). The ends were cut back, 5 bases at V and 6 bases at J, with 11 bases in the middle. CDR3 length: 13 residues. CDR3 sequence: CASSPHEGNEQFF. CDR3 DNA sequence: TGTGCCAGCAGTCCTCATGAGGGCAATGAGCAGTTCTTC.

The chain carries TRBV5-1 and TRBJ2-5, with a tentative D call TRBD1 (7 bases). This CDR3 has 15 residues. V was shortened by 2 bases and J by 2 bases, with 13 bases between the two germline ends. Looked up from germline, CDR1 is SGHRS and CDR2 is YFSETQ. The CDR3 region is CASSLPPGGQETQYF. The CDR3, as DNA: TGCGCCAGCAGCTTACCCCCAGGGGGGCAAGAGACCCAGTACTTC.

This clonotype appeared many times. The chain employs TRBV24-1 and TRBJ2-2; D unclear. The CDR3 extends over 14 amino acids. From germline, CDR1 is KGHDR and CDR2 SFDVKD. Trimming took 6 bases from V and 4 from J, leaving 11 bases between them. CDR3 sequence reads: CATSSYPGTGELFF. The CDR3 nucleotides read TGTGCCACCAGTAGCTATCCGGGCACCGGGGAGCTGTTTTTT.

The rearrangement links TRBV5-6 to TRBJ2-4; D is tentatively TRBD1 or TRBD2 (5 bases each). The CDR3 sequence is 13 residues long. V was clipped by 0 bases and J by 10 bases, with 11 bases between them. The germline CDR1 and CDR2 sequences are SGHDT and YYEEEE. The CDR3 DNA sequence: TGTGCCAGCAGCTTGGAGGCAGGGACGATTCAGTACTTC. Its translation is CASSLEAGTIQYF.

This clonotype has ten or more counts. The chain is built from TRBV7-3 and TRBJ2-3; the match to TRBD2 covers 9 bases. CDR3 length: 18 amino acids. Germline V lookup: CDR1 SGHTA, CDR2 FQGTGA. V shed 1 base and J 5 bases; nucleotides not matched to a gene: 13. The CDR3 region has the DNA TGTGCCAGCAGCTTAAACTTGGCGGGGAGCGGGGGGCTAGATACGCAGTATTTT. Residues: CASSLNLAGSGGLDTQYF.

Here the CDR3 DNA reads TGCAGTGCTAGAGATTTCCTCCTAGCGGGGGGGCGAGAGACCCAGTACTTC. Its protein product is CSARDFLLAGGRETQYF. V and J are TRBV20-1 and TRBJ2-5, with 12 bases lining up with TRBD2. The V gene end was trimmed by 0 bases and the J gene end by 4 bases; junction bases not matched to a gene: 9. This CDR3 is 17 amino acids long. Germline CDR1 reads DFQATT; CDR2 reads SNEGSKA (reference sequence).

The J gene is TRBJ1-2, the V gene TRBV12-3 or TRBV12-4, with D uncertain. The V gene lost 5 bases and the J gene lost 2 bases, with 9 bases spanning the gap. CDR3 length: 13 amino acids. The CDR3 DNA follows: TGTGCCAGCAGTCCGGACGGGAACTATGGCTACACCTTC. This translates into CASSPDGNYGYTF.